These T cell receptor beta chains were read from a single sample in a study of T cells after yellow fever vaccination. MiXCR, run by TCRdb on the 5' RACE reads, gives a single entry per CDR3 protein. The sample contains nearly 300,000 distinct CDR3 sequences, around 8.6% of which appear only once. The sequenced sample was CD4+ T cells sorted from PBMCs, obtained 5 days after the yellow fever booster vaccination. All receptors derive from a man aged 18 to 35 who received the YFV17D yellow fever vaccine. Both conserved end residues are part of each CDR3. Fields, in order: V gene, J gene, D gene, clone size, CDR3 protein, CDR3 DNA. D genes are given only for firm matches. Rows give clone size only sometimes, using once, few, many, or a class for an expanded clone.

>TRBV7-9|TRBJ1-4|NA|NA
CASSLFDNYNEKLFF
TGTGCCAGCAGCTTATTCGATAATTATAATGAAAAACTGTTTTTT
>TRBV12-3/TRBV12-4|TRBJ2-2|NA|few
CASSSRGAVTGELFF
TGTGCCAGCAGTTCGCGGGGAGCGGTCACCGGGGAGCTGTTTTTT
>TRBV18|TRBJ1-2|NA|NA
CASSPTGDGPYGYTF
TGTGCCAGCTCACCAACCGGGGATGGCCCCTATGGCTACACCTTC
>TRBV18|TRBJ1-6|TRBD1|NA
CASSSRQGYNSPLHF
TGTGCCAGCTCATCCCGACAGGGCTATAATTCACCCCTCCACTTT
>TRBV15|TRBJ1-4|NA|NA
CATSRKSEKLFF
TGTGCCACCAGCAGAAAAAGTGAAAAACTGTTTTTT
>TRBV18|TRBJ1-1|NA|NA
CASSPQGITNTEAFF
TGTGCCAGCTCACCTCAAGGGATCACTAACACTGAAGCTTTCTTT
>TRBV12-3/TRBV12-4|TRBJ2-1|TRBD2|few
CASAPSGGENEQFF
TGTGCCAGTGCCCCTAGCGGGGGGGAGAATGAGCAGTTCTTC
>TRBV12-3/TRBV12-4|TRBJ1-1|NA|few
CASRNYLQGPGGTEAFF
TGTGCCAGCCGTAATTACCTCCAGGGTCCTGGGGGCACTGAAGCTTTCTTT
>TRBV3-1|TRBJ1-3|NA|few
CASSQDPRSSGNTIYF
TGTGCCAGCAGCCAAGACCCCCGGTCGTCTGGAAACACCATATATTTT
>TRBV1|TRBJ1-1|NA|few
CTSSQEMSVWRYTEAFF
TGCACCAGCAGCCAAGAAATGAGTGTATGGCGCTACACTGAAGCTTTCTTT
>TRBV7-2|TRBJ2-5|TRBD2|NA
CASSLSVGHSGVGETQYF
TGTGCCAGCAGCTTATCAGTAGGGCATAGCGGGGTGGGAGAGACCCAGTACTTC
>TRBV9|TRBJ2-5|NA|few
CASSVATSGIQETQYF
TGTGCCAGCAGCGTAGCTACATCTGGGATCCAAGAGACCCAGTACTTC
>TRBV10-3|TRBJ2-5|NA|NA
CAISGDTRAEETQYF
TGTGCCATCAGCGGGGATACCAGGGCAGAGGAGACCCAGTACTTC
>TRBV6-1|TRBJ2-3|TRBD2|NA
CASSEGLANLEYF
TGTGCCAGCAGTGAAGGACTAGCGAATTTGGAGTATTTT
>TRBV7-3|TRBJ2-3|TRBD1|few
CASSLKGQNTDTQYF
TGTGCCAGCAGCTTAAAGGGACAGAACACAGATACGCAGTATTTT
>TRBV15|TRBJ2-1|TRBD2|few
CATSRDRGLAGGPRNEQFF
TGTGCCACCAGCAGAGATAGGGGACTAGCGGGGGGGCCGCGGAATGAGCAGTTCTTC
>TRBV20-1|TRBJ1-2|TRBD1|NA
CSASGQGATNYGYTF
TGCAGTGCCTCGGGACAGGGGGCAACTAACTATGGCTACACCTTC
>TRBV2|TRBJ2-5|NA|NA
CASSLEARETQYF
TGTGCCAGCAGTTTAGAGGCTCGTGAGACCCAGTACTTC